Here is one T cell receptor beta chain with its context. Its antigen is as yet unknown. There are 15 residues in the CDR3. Trimming removed 0 bases from V and 4 bases from J; junction bases left unmatched: 5. Germline assignment: CDR1 SGHNT and CDR2 YYREEE (reference sequence). The sample originates from a study of cytomegalovirus exposure and HLA in healthy donors. General study points: About 87% or about 30% of the time was how often most TCR beta V segments were productive, according to an earlier analysis.

Amplification used 60 Vbeta primers and 13 Jbeta primers. TCRdb's copy holds only in-frame clones and misses some; the assay was immunoSEQ multiplex PCR. The sample shows about 90,000 clones, 50% to 75% of them seen only once. The source is a man between 25 and 39 years old in good health and CMV-seronegative. Sequences were obtained from PBMCs. The gene calls are TRBV5-4 and TRBJ2-5, with 8 positions matching TRBD1. As DNA, the CDR3 is TGTGCCAGCAGCTTGGCTACAGGGGGTGTAGAGACCCAGTACTTC. This gives the protein CASSLATGGVETQYF. Complete variable domain (other parts from reference TRBV5-4 and TRBJ2-5): ETGVTQSPTHLIKTRGQQVTLRCSSQSGHNTVSWYQQALGQGPQFIFQYYREEENGRGNFPPRFSGLQFPNYSSELNVNALELDDSALYLCASSLATGGVETQYFGPGTRLLVL.